This TCR beta chain comes out of a study of T cell clonality in common variable immunodeficiency. Both groups were predominantly of Caucasian heritage. CVID subjects were neither ill nor on immunomodulatory or immunosuppressive medication at sampling. Heparinized whole blood, about 4.5 to 9 ml, came from each donor. Sequenced by immunoSEQ multiplex PCR; TCRdb stores in-frame clones only, minus some. This sample carries about 34,000 clones, none of them present only once. Notes on the study in general: Reportedly, TCR beta sequences from common variable immunodeficiency showed fewer deletions and N-nucleotide insertions. Authors noted CVID clonality's cause needs subpopulation repertoire sequencing.

In its sample, this clone was seen many times. Its antigen is as yet unknown. The read falls 3 residues short of the CDR3 end, and the missing part is taken from the germline J gene. V was cut by 3 bases and J by 0 bases, with 12 bases left in between. CDR1 is WNHNN, CDR2 SYGVQD, per germline (reference sequence). The CDR3 length is 15 residues. The source is a human donor with common variable immunodeficiency. This rearrangement joins TRBV10-1 to TRBJ2-7; D is perhaps TRBD1 (7 bases). Source material: peripheral blood mononuclear cells. CDR3 DNA, as far as it was read: TGCGCCAGCAGTGAAGCAGGGGGACTCTCCTACGAG. Translated: CASSEAGGLSYE. The complete CDR3 sequence is CASSEAGGLSYEQYF.